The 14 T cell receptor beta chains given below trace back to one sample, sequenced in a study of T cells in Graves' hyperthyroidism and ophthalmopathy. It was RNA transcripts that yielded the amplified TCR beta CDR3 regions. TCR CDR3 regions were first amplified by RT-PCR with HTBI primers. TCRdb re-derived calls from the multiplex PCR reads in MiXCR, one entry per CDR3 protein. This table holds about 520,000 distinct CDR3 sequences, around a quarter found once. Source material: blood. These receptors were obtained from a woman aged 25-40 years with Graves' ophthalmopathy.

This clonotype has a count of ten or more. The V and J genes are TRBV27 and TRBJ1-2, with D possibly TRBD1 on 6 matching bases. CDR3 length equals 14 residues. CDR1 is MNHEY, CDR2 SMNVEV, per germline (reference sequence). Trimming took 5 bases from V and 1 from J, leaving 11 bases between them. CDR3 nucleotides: TGTGCCAGCAGTCCCCGGACAGATAACTATGGCTACACCTTC. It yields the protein CASSPRTDNYGYTF.

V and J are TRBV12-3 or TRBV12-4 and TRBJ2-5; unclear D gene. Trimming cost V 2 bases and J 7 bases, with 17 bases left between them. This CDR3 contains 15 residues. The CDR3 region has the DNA TGTGCCAGCAGTTTAATTGGTTGGCCCTATGGGACCCAGTACTTC. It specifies CASSLIGWPYGTQYF.

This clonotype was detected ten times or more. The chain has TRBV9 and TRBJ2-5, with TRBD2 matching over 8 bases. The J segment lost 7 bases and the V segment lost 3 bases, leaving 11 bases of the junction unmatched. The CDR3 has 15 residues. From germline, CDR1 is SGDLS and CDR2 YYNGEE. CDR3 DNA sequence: TGTGCCAGCAGCGCCTATAGCGGGGCGGCCGGGACCCAGTACTTC. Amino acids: CASSAYSGAAGTQYF.

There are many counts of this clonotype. The CDR3 bases are TGTGCCAGCAGATCCCTTGGGGGACACAATACGGGAGGCTACACCTTC. It codes for CASRSLGGHNTGGYTF. The chain recombines TRBV12-3 or TRBV12-4 with TRBJ1-2; D may be TRBD1 (6 bases). Trimming pared 6 bases from V and 8 bases from J, leaving 25 bases between. This CDR3 has 16 amino acids.

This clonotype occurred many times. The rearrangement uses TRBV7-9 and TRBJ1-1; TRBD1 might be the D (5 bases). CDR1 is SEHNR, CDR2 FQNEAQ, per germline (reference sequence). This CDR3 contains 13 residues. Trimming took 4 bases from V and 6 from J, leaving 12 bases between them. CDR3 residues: CASSSRQYPEAFF. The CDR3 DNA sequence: TGTGCCAGCAGCTCCCGACAGTACCCTGAAGCTTTCTTT. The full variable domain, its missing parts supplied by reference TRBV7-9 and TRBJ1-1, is DTGVSQNPRHKITKRGQNVTFRCDPISEHNRLYWYRQTLGQGPEFLTYFQNEAQLEKSRLLSDRFSAERPKGSFSTLEIQRTEQGDSAMYLCASSSRQYPEAFFGQGTRLTVV.

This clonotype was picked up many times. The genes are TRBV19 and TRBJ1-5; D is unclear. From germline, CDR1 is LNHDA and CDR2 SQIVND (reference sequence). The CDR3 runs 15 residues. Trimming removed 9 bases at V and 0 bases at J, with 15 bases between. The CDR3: CASDDDAHSNQPQHF. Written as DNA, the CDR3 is TGTGCCAGCGATGATGACGCACATAGCAATCAGCCCCAGCATTTT.

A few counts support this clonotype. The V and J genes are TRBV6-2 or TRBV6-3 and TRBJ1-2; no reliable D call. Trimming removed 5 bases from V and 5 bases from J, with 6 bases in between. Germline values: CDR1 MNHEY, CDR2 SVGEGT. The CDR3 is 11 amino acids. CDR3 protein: CASSHGYGYTF. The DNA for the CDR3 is TGTGCCAGCAGTCACGGATATGGCTACACCTTC.

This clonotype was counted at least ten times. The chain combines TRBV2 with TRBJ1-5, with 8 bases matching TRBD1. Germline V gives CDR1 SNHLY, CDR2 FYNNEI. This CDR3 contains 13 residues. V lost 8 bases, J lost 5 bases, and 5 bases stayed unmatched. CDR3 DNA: TGTGCCAGCGCTAAGACAGGGGATCAGCCCCAGCATTTT. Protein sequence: CASAKTGDQPQHF. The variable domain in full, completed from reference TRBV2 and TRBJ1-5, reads EPEVTQTPSHQVTQMGQEVILRCVPISNHLYFYWYRQILGQKVEFLVSFYNNEISEKSEIFDDQFSVERPDGSNFTLKIRSTKLEDSAMYFCASAKTGDQPQHFGDGTRLSIL.

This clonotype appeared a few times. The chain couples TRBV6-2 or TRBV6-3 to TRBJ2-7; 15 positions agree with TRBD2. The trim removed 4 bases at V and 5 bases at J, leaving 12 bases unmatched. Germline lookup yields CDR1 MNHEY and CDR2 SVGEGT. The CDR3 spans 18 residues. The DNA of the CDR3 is TGTGCCAGCAGTTCACCCTACGGACTAGCGGGAGGGCGCGACGAGCAGTACTTC. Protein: CASSSPYGLAGGRDEQYF.

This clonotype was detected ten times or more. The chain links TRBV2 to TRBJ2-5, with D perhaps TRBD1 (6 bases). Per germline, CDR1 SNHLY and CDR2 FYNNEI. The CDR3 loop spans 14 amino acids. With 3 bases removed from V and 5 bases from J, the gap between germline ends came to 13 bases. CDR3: CASSDSGAGETQYF. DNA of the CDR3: TGTGCCAGCAGTGATTCAGGGGCAGGGGAGACCCAGTACTTC.

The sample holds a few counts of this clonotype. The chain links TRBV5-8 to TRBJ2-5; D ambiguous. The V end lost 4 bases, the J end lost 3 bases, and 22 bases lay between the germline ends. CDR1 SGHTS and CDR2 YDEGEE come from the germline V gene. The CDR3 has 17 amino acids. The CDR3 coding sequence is TGTGCCAGCAGCCCCATAAAGGGCCTAGGGATGGAAGAGACCCAGTACTTC. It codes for CASSPIKGLGMEETQYF.

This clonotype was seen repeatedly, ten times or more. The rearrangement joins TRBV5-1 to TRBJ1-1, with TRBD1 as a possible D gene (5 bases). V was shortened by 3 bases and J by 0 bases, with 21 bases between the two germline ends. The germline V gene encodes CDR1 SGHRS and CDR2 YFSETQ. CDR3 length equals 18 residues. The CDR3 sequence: CASSSDKVGGLMNTEAFF. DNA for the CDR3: TGCGCCAGCAGCTCAGACAAGGTCGGGGGATTAATGAACACTGAAGCTTTCTTT.

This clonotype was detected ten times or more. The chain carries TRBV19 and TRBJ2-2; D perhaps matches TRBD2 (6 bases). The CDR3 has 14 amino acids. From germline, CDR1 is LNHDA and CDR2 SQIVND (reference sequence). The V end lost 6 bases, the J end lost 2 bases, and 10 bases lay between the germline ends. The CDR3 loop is CASRRLGNTGELFF. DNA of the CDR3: TGTGCCAGTAGGAGACTAGGAAACACCGGGGAGCTGTTTTTT. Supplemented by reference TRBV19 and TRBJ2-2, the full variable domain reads DGGITQSPKYLFRKEGQNVTLSCEQNLNHDAMYWYRQDPGQGLRLIYYSQIVNDFQKGDIAEGYSVSREKKESFPLTVTSAQKNPTAFYLCASRRLGNTGELFFGEGSRLTVL.

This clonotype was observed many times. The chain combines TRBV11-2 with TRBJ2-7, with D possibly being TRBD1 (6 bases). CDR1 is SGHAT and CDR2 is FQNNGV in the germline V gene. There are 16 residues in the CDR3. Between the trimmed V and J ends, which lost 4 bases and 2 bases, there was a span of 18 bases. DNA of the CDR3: TGTGCCAGCAGCTCACAAACAGGACAGAGAGCCTACGAGCAGTACTTC. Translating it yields CASSSQTGQRAYEQYF. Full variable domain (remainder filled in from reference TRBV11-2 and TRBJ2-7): EAGVAQSPRYKIIEKRQSVAFWCNPISGHATLYWYQQILGQGPKLLIQFQNNGVVDDSQLPKDRFSAERLKGVDSTLKIQPAKLEDSAVYLCASSSQTGQRAYEQYFGPGTRLTVT.